This T cell receptor beta chain is from a study of blood T cells in healthy people across ages. The CDR3 is 15 amino acids. A second PCR of roughly 7 to 11 cycles used a sample-barcoded 5' primer and a J-beta primer mix. TCRdb independently ran MiXCR on the 5' RACE reads; one entry per CDR3 protein. This repertoire shows hundreds of thousands of distinct CDR3 sequences, 55% to 70% found once; its top ten account for approximately 20%. Input material: blood. The TCR was taken from a man aged 25-40 years in good health. The chain recombines TRBV21-1 with TRBJ1-1. TRBV21-1 corresponds to a pseudogene. CDR3 in amino acids: CASSKEGGAGTEAFF. CDR3 DNA: TGTGCCAGCAGCAAAGAGGGGGGCGCTGGCACTGAAGCTTTCTTT.